This note documents a single T cell receptor (beta chain) sequence. Its cognate antigen is unknown. The source of the sample is a study of cytomegalovirus exposure and HLA in healthy donors. Turning to the study itself: The roughly 660 first-cohort repertoires shared a platform with the roughly 130 validation repertoires, as reported in a later analysis. Study observations and caveats: Clusters of TCRs from the first cohort tended to co-occur in the 100 to 150 validation repertoires (as a later analysis found).

The repertoire was sequenced with immunoSEQ multiplex PCR; TCRdb's copy has only in-frame clones and lacks some. The table includes tens of thousands of clones, around 96% detected once. This receptor was taken from a man between 18 and 35 years old in good health and CMV-seropositive. Sequenced input: PBMCs.

The CDR3 loop reads CASRQSLGYGYTF. Written as DNA, the CDR3 is TGTGCCAGCAGACAGTCCCTGGGCTATGGCTACACCTTC. The V and J genes are TRBV28 and TRBJ1-2; D ambiguous. From germline, CDR1 is MDHEN and CDR2 SYDVKM. V lost 6 bases and J lost 4, with 12 bases in between. The CDR3 has 13 residues.